The 9 T cell receptor beta chains in this list originate from one sample, sequenced in a study of blood T cell repertoires in COVID-19. The data were produced by immunoSEQ multiplex PCR, yet TCRdb's version contains in-frame clones alone and is incomplete. The data show approximately 51,000 clones, 87% seen once. The sample was peripheral blood. The origin of the receptors is a man in his fifties or sixties with active COVID-19.

V usage is TRBV6-5 and J usage is TRBJ1-2, with 7 bases aligning to TRBD1. CDR1 is MNHEY, CDR2 SVGAGI, per germline. Unmatched junction bases numbered 6, after V lost 4 bases and J lost 4 bases. The CDR3 totals 14 residues. CDR3 loop: CASSFTGTVYGYTF. CDR3 nucleotide sequence: TGTGCCAGCAGTTTCACCGGGACAGTCTATGGCTACACCTTC.

V gene TRBV15 combines with J gene TRBJ2-2, with 9 nucleotides matching TRBD2. Trimming cost V 0 bases and J 6 bases; bases outside gene matches: 2. Germline V gives CDR1 LNHNV, CDR2 YYDKDF (reference sequence). The CDR3 extends over 15 amino acids. The CDR3 DNA sequence: TGTGCCACCAGCAGAGATCAGCGGGGGGCCGGGGAGCTGTTTTTT. Translation gives CATSRDQRGAGELFF.

The chain carries TRBV18 and TRBJ1-2; no clear D. V lost 2 bases to trimming and J lost 1 base, with 8 bases between them. The CDR3 consists of 14 residues. CDR1 and CDR2 (germline): KGHSH, LQKENI. In DNA, the CDR3 is TGTGCCAGCTCACCAGGCACCCTTAACTATGGCTACACCTTC. It codes for CASSPGTLNYGYTF.

Written as DNA, the CDR3 is TGTGCCAGCAGCCAAGACGGCAGGGACAATCAGCCCCAGCATTTT. Its translation is CASSQDGRDNQPQHF. The chain couples TRBV3-1 (or the pseudogene TRBV3-2) to TRBJ1-5, with D maybe TRBD1 (5 bases). CDR1 and CDR2 from the germline V gene are LGHDT and YNNKEL (reference sequence). Deletions cut 0 bases from V and 3 bases from J, with 9 bases between. This CDR3 has 15 residues.

The rearrangement uses TRBV6-5 and TRBJ1-1; D is unresolved. Germline CDR1 is MNHEY and CDR2 is SVGAGI. Trimming left V 0 bases short and J 6 bases short, with 8 bases between. The CDR3 is 13 amino acids. The CDR3 nucleotides read TGTGCCAGCAGTTACTCGGTGGCAGCTGAAGCTTTCTTT. Encoded protein: CASSYSVAAEAFF.

V is TRBV27 and J is TRBJ2-2; 10 bases are shared with TRBD2. The CDR3 is 15 amino acids. The ends lost 6 bases at V and 5 bases at J; junction bases unmatched: 6. Looked up from germline, CDR1 is MNHEY and CDR2 is SMNVEV (reference sequence). The DNA of the CDR3 is TGTGCCAGCAGGTCGCTAGCGGGGGCGACCGGGGAGCTGTTTTTT. The encoded protein is CASRSLAGATGELFF.

This clone occurred many times. V usage is TRBV2 and J usage is TRBJ1-2; D gene uncertain. Deletions cut 3 bases from V and 5 bases from J, with 10 bases between. The CDR3 loop spans 13 amino acids. Germline V CDR1 and CDR2: SNHLY, FYNNEI. Here the CDR3 DNA reads TGTGCCAGCAGTGATGCTTCGGGGTATGGCTACACCTTC. Amino acid sequence: CASSDASGYGYTF. The variable domain in full, completed from reference TRBV2 and TRBJ1-2, reads EPEVTQTPSHQVTQMGQEVILRCVPISNHLYFYWYRQILGQKVEFLVSFYNNEISEKSEIFDDQFSVERPDGSNFTLKIRSTKLEDSAMYFCASSDASGYGYTFGSGTRLTVV.

This rearrangement joins TRBV19 to TRBJ1-2, with 8 bases lining up with TRBD1. Per germline, CDR1 LNHDA and CDR2 SQIVND (reference sequence). Trimming removed 4 bases from V and 5 bases from J; junction bases left unmatched: 15. The CDR3 spans 17 residues. CDR3 region: CASSKTSQTGDFYGYTF. DNA for the CDR3: TGTGCCAGTAGTAAGACCTCCCAGACAGGGGATTTTTATGGCTACACCTTC.

The rearrangement uses TRBV30 and TRBJ2-1; 11 positions match TRBD1. Germline loops: CDR1 GTSNPN, CDR2 SVGIG (reference sequence). Trimming at V came to 4 bases and at J to 8 bases, leaving 10 bases not matched to a gene. CDR3 length: 15 residues. The CDR3 reads CAWTRGQGVSDEQFF. DNA of the CDR3: TGTGCCTGGACCCGGGGACAGGGGGTAAGCGATGAGCAGTTCTTC.